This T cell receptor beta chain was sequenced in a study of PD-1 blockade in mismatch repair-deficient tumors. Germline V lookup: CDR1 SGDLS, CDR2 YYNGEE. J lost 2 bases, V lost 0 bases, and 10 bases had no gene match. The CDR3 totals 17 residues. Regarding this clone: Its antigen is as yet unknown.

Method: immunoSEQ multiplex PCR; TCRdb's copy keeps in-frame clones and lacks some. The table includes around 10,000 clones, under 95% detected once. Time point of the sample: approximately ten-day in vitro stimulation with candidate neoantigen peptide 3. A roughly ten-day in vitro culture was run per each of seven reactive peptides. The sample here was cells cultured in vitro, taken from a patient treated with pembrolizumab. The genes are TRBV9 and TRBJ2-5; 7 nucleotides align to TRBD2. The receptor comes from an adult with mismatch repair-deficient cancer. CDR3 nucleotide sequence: TGTGCCAGCAGCGTAGCCCTCCCGGATAGCGGGCAAGAGACCCAGTACTTC. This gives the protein CASSVALPDSGQETQYF.